The 28 T cell receptor beta chains below come from one sample, sequenced in a study of blood T cell repertoires in COVID-19. Sequenced by immunoSEQ multiplex PCR; TCRdb stores in-frame clones only, minus some. The table has 95,000 to 100,000 clones, roughly 90% seen once. Sequenced material: peripheral blood. All receptors derive from a man at least 80 years old with acute or convalescent COVID-19.

This rearrangement joins TRBV6-1 to TRBJ2-5; no clear D. Germline V CDR1 and CDR2: MNHNS, SASEGT. This CDR3 contains 13 residues. V shed 3 bases and J shed 5 bases, with 10 bases lying between them. The DNA for the CDR3 is TGTGCCAGCAGTGAGTTAGCATGGGAGACCCAGTACTTC. It yields the protein CASSELAWETQYF.

The V and J genes are TRBV9 and TRBJ2-2, with 9 bases identical to TRBD2. Trimming removed 3 bases from V and 3 bases from J; junction bases left unmatched: 9. The CDR3 runs to 17 residues. Germline CDR1 reads SGDLS; CDR2 reads YYNGEE. CDR3 sequence reads: CASSGNSGSWYTGELFF. CDR3 in DNA: TGTGCCAGCAGCGGAAATAGCGGGAGCTGGTACACCGGGGAGCTGTTTTTT.

The chain carries TRBV13 and TRBJ1-3; D is perhaps TRBD1 (5 bases). This CDR3 spans 16 amino acids. Germline CDR1 is PRHDT and CDR2 is FYEKMQ (reference sequence). V lost 2 bases, J lost 1 base, and 12 bases lay in between. CDR3 residues: CASSLYETGSGNTIYF. The CDR3 DNA is TGTGCCAGCAGCTTATACGAAACAGGTTCTGGAAACACCATATATTTT.

The chain has TRBV28 and TRBJ2-5; 11 nucleotides agree with TRBD2. J lost 3 bases, V lost 5 bases, and 5 bases had no gene match. The CDR3 length is 15 residues. CDR1 and CDR2 (germline): MDHEN, SYDVKM. The CDR3 reads CASSPPSGRKETQYF. In DNA, the CDR3 is TGTGCCAGCAGTCCGCCTAGCGGGAGGAAAGAGACCCAGTACTTC.

This chain links TRBV6-5 with TRBJ1-4, with TRBD1 as a possible D gene (5 bases). CDR1 and CDR2 from the germline V gene are MNHEY and SVGAGI. Trimming removed 7 bases from V and 8 bases from J, with 17 bases in between. This CDR3 spans 14 amino acids. CDR3 loop: CASKGDLRGEKLFF. In nucleotides, the CDR3 is TGTGCCAGCAAAGGGGATTTGAGAGGCGAAAAACTGTTTTTT.

The chain carries TRBV7-2 and TRBJ1-6; tentative D call: TRBD1 (5 bases). V lost 5 bases and J lost 5, with 10 bases in between. The CDR3 runs to 14 residues. CDR1 and CDR2 from the germline V gene are SGHTA and FQGNSA. CDR3 residues: CASSIRQNNSPLHF. The CDR3 DNA is TGTGCCAGCAGCATACGACAGAATAATTCACCCCTCCACTTT. Variable domain in full (rest from reference TRBV7-2 and TRBJ1-6): GAGVSQSPSNKVTEKGKDVELRCDPISGHTALYWYRQSLGQGLEFLIYFQGNSAPDKSGLPSDRFSAERTGGSVSTLTIQRTQQEDSAVYLCASSIRQNNSPLHFGNGTRLTVT.

The V call is TRBV7-9, the J call TRBJ2-1; D gene unclear. Germline loops: CDR1 SEHNR, CDR2 FQNEAQ (reference sequence). The germline V and J ends were trimmed by 5 bases and 9 bases, with 11 bases remaining between them. This CDR3 region has 12 residues. The DNA for the CDR3 is TGTGCCAGCAGCCTATTGTACGCTGAGCAGTTCTTC. Its protein product is CASSLLYAEQFF.

This clone was observed a handful of times. The chain couples TRBV28 to TRBJ1-1, with unresolved D. V lost 7 bases to trimming and J lost 7 bases, with 13 bases between them. Germline V gives CDR1 MDHEN, CDR2 SYDVKM. This CDR3 comprises 12 residues. The CDR3 coding sequence is TGTGCCAGCACTCCCGTTCGGGGTGAAGCTTTCTTT. As protein: CASTPVRGEAFF. The complete variable domain, with remaining parts taken from reference TRBV28 and TRBJ1-1, reads DVKVTQSSRYLVKRTGEKVFLECVQDMDHENMFWYRQDPGLGLRLIYFSYDVKMKEKGDIPEGYSVSREKKERFSLILESASTNQTSMYLCASTPVRGEAFFGQGTRLTVV.

CDR3 region: CSVEDTAEAMNTEAFF. The CDR3 DNA reads as TGCAGCGTTGAAGATACGGCGGAGGCCATGAACACTGAAGCTTTCTTT. This chain uses TRBV29-1 with TRBJ1-1; D not certain. Germline V gene sequence: CDR1 SQVTM, CDR2 ANQGSEA. This CDR3 comprises 16 residues. V lost 0 bases to trimming and J lost 0 bases, with 14 bases between them. Full variable domain (remainder filled in from reference TRBV29-1 and TRBJ1-1): SAVISQKPSRDICQRGTSLTIQCQVDSQVTMMFWYRQQPGQSLTLIATANQGSEATYESGFVIDKFPISRPNLTFSTLTVSNMSPEDSSIYLCSVEDTAEAMNTEAFFGQGTRLTVV.

V and J are TRBV7-2 and TRBJ2-2, with a possible D match to TRBD2 (6 bases). The V gene lost 5 bases and the J gene lost 5 bases, with 18 bases spanning the gap. The CDR3 extends over 16 amino acids. The germline gives CDR1 SGHTA, CDR2 FQGNSA. CDR3 DNA sequence: TGTGCCAGCAGCCCCGAACTAGCTCCGGGGACCGGGGAGCTGTTTTTT. It codes for CASSPELAPGTGELFF.

The chain has TRBV18 and TRBJ1-2; D is possibly TRBD1 (5 bases). Trimming shortened V by 4 bases and J by 4 bases, and 13 bases separated the two germline ends. Germline V lookup: CDR1 KGHSH, CDR2 LQKENI. CDR3 length equals 14 residues. CDR3 region: CASSQAEGTYGYTF. Written as DNA, the CDR3 is TGTGCCAGCTCACAGGCGGAGGGGACCTATGGCTACACCTTC.

This clone was observed a few times. The chain has TRBV3-1 (or the pseudogene TRBV3-2) and TRBJ2-7, with 8 bases that match TRBD2. CDR1 is LGHDT, CDR2 YNNKEL, per germline (reference sequence). The V and J ends lost 1 base and 0 bases, in that order; junction bases with no gene match: 5. The CDR3 sequence is 16 residues long. CDR3 nucleotides: TGTGCCAGCAGCCAAGGGACTAGCCTGAGCTCCTACGAGCAGTACTTC. It yields the protein CASSQGTSLSSYEQYF.

The chain recombines TRBV7-2 with TRBJ1-2, with D perhaps matching TRBD1 (5 bases). The germline CDR1 and CDR2 sequences are SGHTA and FQGNSA. V gave up 0 bases and J gave up 8 bases, with 13 bases separating them. The CDR3 is made up of 14 amino acids. CDR3 nucleotides: TGTGCCAGCAGCTTAGCGGGGACCAGCGGGGGCTACACCTTC. This gives the protein CASSLAGTSGGYTF.

The V call is TRBV7-3, the J call TRBJ2-6; 9 bases are shared with TRBD2. V trimming: 4 bases; J trimming: 2 bases; junction bases outside the gene matches: 3. This CDR3 contains 16 residues. From germline, CDR1 is SGHTA and CDR2 FQGTGA. CDR3 coding DNA: TGTGCCAGCAGCTCGAGCGGGAGGCCTGGGGCCAACGTCCTGACTTTC. This encodes CASSSSGRPGANVLTF.

The chain joins TRBV28 to TRBJ2-7; TRBD2 aligns across 11 bases. With V trimmed by 2 bases and J by 7 bases, 16 bases remained unmatched. CDR3 length equals 18 residues. Germline values: CDR1 MDHEN, CDR2 SYDVKM. The CDR3 is CASSLKTIAGGPSGEQYF. The CDR3 DNA follows: TGTGCCAGCAGTTTAAAAACCATAGCGGGAGGGCCCTCGGGAGAGCAGTACTTC.

The gene calls are TRBV5-4 and TRBJ2-3, with 7 nucleotides matching TRBD2. V was pared by 0 bases and J by 5 bases, with 3 bases of the junction left unmatched. CDR1 and CDR2 (germline): SGHNT, YYREEE (reference sequence). The CDR3 totals 14 residues. This chain's CDR3 is CASSLDGGRDTQYF. The CDR3 region has the DNA TGTGCCAGCAGCTTGGATGGCGGGAGAGATACGCAGTATTTT.

The J gene is TRBJ2-5, the V gene TRBV28, with TRBD2 matching 10 bases. This CDR3 spans 17 amino acids. The germline V gene encodes CDR1 MDHEN and CDR2 SYDVKM. Trimming took 6 bases from V and 5 from J; bases not matched to a gene: 15. CDR3 region: CASSPGLAVKLSETQYF. CDR3 DNA: TGTGCCAGCAGCCCCGGACTAGCGGTGAAACTGTCGGAGACCCAGTACTTC.

This chain connects TRBV30 to TRBJ2-1; D might be TRBD2 (5 bases). The CDR3 runs to 15 residues. Germline V gene lookup returns CDR1 GTSNPN and CDR2 SVGIG (reference sequence). Trimming left V 3 bases short and J 7 bases short, with 19 bases between. This chain's CDR3 is CAWSGGFKLLNEQFF. The CDR3 nucleotides are TGTGCCTGGAGCGGAGGATTTAAGCTACTGAATGAGCAGTTCTTC.

The chain uses TRBV11-2 and TRBJ2-1, with D possibly being TRBD2 (6 bases). The CDR3 extends over 13 amino acids. CDR1 and CDR2 from the germline V gene are SGHAT and FQNNGV. Trimming shortened V by 1 base and J by 10 bases, and 11 bases separated the two germline ends. The CDR3 sequence is CASSLGRVGEQFF. The CDR3 nucleotides are TGTGCCAGCAGCTTAGGGAGGGTCGGGGAGCAGTTCTTC.

This clone was seen only once. The chain recombines TRBV27 with TRBJ2-7; 10 bases align to TRBD2. CDR3 length: 15 residues. The V segment lost 2 bases and the J segment 6 bases; nucleotides outside the gene matches: 7. Germline V CDR1 and CDR2: MNHEY, SMNVEV (reference sequence). In DNA form, the CDR3 reads TGTGCCAGCAGTTTAACTAGCGGGATCATCGGCGAGCAGTACTTC. Translated: CASSLTSGIIGEQYF.

This rearrangement joins TRBV5-1 to TRBJ2-3, with D perhaps TRBD1 (6 bases). The germline V gene encodes CDR1 SGHRS and CDR2 YFSETQ. The CDR3 covers 15 residues. V was cut by 7 bases and J by 0 bases, with 15 bases left in between. DNA of the CDR3: TGCGCCAGCTCCGAGGACAGTCCTAGCACAGATACGCAGTATTTT. Translated, it gives CASSEDSPSTDTQYF.

This sequence joins TRBV7-9 and TRBJ2-5, with 9 nucleotides matching TRBD2. This CDR3 region has 15 residues. The germline gives CDR1 SEHNR, CDR2 FQNEAQ (reference sequence). With V trimmed by 5 bases and J by 4 bases, 8 bases remained unmatched. The CDR3 protein is CASSPPGRGGETQYF. The CDR3 bases are TGTGCCAGCAGCCCCCCCGGGCGGGGGGGAGAGACCCAGTACTTC.

This clone was seen once. The chain links TRBV6-2 or TRBV6-3 to TRBJ2-3, with 10 bases lining up with TRBD2. V gave up 5 bases and J gave up 4 bases; unmatched junction bases: 15. CDR1 and CDR2 (germline): MNHEY, SVGEGT. CDR3 length equals 18 residues. This CDR3 reads CASSHPPLLAGVSDTQYF. The CDR3 region has the DNA TGTGCCAGCAGTCACCCCCCTTTGCTAGCGGGAGTATCAGATACGCAGTATTTT.

This clone was observed a single time. The V gene is TRBV6-5, the J gene TRBJ1-4, with D uncertain. The CDR3 has 15 residues. V was cut by 6 bases and J by 8 bases, with 19 bases left in between. Germline CDR1 reads MNHEY; CDR2 reads SVGAGI. CDR3: CASSLGRGVREKLFF. The CDR3 nucleotides are TGTGCCAGCAGCCTGGGCCGCGGGGTCCGGGAAAAACTGTTTTTT.

The V call is TRBV5-1, the J call TRBJ2-5, with 12 bases fitting TRBD2. Germline values: CDR1 SGHRS, CDR2 YFSETQ. The CDR3 is made up of 15 amino acids. V lost 3 bases and J lost 2; bases outside the gene matches: 2. This CDR3 reads CASSWGTSGQETQYF. The CDR3, as DNA: TGCGCCAGCAGCTGGGGGACTAGCGGGCAAGAGACCCAGTACTTC.

The chain is built from TRBV18 and TRBJ2-7; D unclear. The germline gives CDR1 KGHSH, CDR2 LQKENI. This CDR3 contains 14 residues. The V end lost 1 base, the J end lost 2 bases, and 9 bases lay between the germline ends. Here the CDR3 DNA reads TGTGCCAGCTCACCACGTTTGGCAGCCTACGAGCAGTACTTC. Amino acids: CASSPRLAAYEQYF.

This chain joins TRBV6-2 or TRBV6-3 and TRBJ2-3, with a weak D call TRBD1 (6 bases). Germline CDR1 reads MNHEY; CDR2 reads SVGEGT. This CDR3 comprises 17 residues. The V end lost 4 bases, the J end lost 7 bases, and 24 bases lay between the germline ends. CDR3 coding DNA: TGTGCCAGCAGTTCGCCGACTGTCGCAGGGGCATTACATACGCAGTATTTT. Translation gives CASSSPTVAGALHTQYF.

The chain has TRBV10-3 and TRBJ2-7; 8 nucleotides match TRBD2. The length of the CDR3 is 13 residues. The germline V gene has CDR1 ENHRY and CDR2 SYGVKD. J was trimmed by 5 bases and V by 7 bases; bases with no gene match: 7. As DNA, the CDR3 is TGTGCCATCACCCAGGGACTAGACCACGAGCAGTACTTC. Its protein is CAITQGLDHEQYF.